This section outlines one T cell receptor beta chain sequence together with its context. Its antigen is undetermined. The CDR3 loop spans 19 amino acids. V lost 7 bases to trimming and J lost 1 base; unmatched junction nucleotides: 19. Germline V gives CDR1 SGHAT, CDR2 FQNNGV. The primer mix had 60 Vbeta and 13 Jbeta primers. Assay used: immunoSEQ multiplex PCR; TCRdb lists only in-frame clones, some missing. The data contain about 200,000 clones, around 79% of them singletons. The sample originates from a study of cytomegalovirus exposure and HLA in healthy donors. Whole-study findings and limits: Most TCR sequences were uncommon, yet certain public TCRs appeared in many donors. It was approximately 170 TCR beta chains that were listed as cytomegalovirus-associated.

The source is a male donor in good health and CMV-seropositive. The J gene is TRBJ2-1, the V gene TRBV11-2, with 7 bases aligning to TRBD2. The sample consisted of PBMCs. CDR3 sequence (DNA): TGTGCCAGCACCACCCGGGCTAGCGGTGCCCTGGGGTCCTACAATGAGCAGTTCTTC. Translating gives CASTTRASGALGSYNEQFF.